This T cell receptor (beta chain) was identified in a study of long-term antiretroviral therapy in people with HIV. Version v3.0 of the immunoSEQ assay was performed at survey level. TCRdb keeps only in-frame clones here, not all; method: immunoSEQ multiplex PCR. The table lists tens of thousands of clones, about four fifths of them singletons, with about 5.3% in the top ten. The CDR3 is 14 residues long. V was pared by 5 bases and J by 2 bases, with 13 bases between. Germline V gene lookup returns CDR1 SGHTA and CDR2 FQGNSA. Broader study findings: Clonal populations expanded prior to ART predominated within the repertoire at all time points. Among HIV repertoires, CDR3 length ranges were narrower than those of controls.

Comment on this clone: No antigen is known for it.

The sample in question was unsorted PBMCs, obtained 0.7 years before starting antiretroviral therapy. The chain carries TRBV7-2 and TRBJ2-7; a weak D match, TRBD2 (6 bases). The source is a man aged 25-40 years with HIV. The CDR3 protein is CASSVRGSPYEQYF. Here the CDR3 DNA reads TGTGCCAGCAGCGTCCGGGGGTCCCCCTACGAGCAGTACTTC.